These T cell receptor beta chains were read from a single sample in a study of cytomegalovirus exposure and HLA in healthy donors. Sequencing was performed with immunoSEQ multiplex PCR; in TCRdb, only in-frame clones are kept and a portion is missing. This sample has about 170,000 clones, with 75% to 85% found just once. Sequencing was done on a sample of PBMCs. The receptors come from a female donor in good health and CMV-seronegative. Each CDR3 is given with its conserved first and last residue. A D gene is named only where the DNA matches it firmly. Clone size appears in some rows only: once, few, many, or a class for an expanded clone.

>TRBJ2-3|18|TRBV7-2|-|TRBD2
CASSFGLAGGTSTDTQYF
TGTGCCAGCAGCTTTGGGCTAGCGGGCGGCACTAGCACAGATACGCAGTATTTT
>TRBJ2-1|15|TRBV29-1|-|TRBD1
CSGAGGTGDPNEQFF
TGCAGCGGCGCGGGCGGGACAGGGGATCCCAATGAGCAGTTCTTC
>TRBJ2-5|13|TRBV19|-|TRBD1
CASSFGQGETQYF
TGTGCCAGTAGTTTCGGACAGGGGGAGACCCAGTACTTC
>TRBJ2-7|14|TRBV5-6|few|TRBD1
CASSFDRVSYEQYF
TGTGCCAGCAGCTTTGACAGGGTTTCCTACGAGCAGTACTTC
>TRBJ2-5|13|TRBV7-2|-|TRBD1
CASSPNRGETQYF
TGTGCCAGCAGTCCAAACAGGGGAGAGACCCAGTACTTC
>TRBJ2-3|11|TRBV15|few|-
CATSSLDTQYF
TGTGCCACCAGCAGCTTAGATACGCAGTATTTT
>TRBJ1-2|15|TRBV27|once|TRBD1
CASSLQGASNYGYTF
TGTGCCAGCAGTTTACAGGGGGCCTCTAACTATGGCTACACCTTC
>TRBJ2-3|17|TRBV10-3|-|TRBD2
CAISESTSGVRPDTQYF
TGTGCCATCAGTGAGTCGACTAGCGGGGTTCGTCCAGATACGCAGTATTTT
>TRBJ2-2|16|TRBV6-6|-|TRBD1
CASSYSGTGRTGELFF
TGTGCCAGCAGTTACTCCGGGACAGGGCGCACCGGGGAGCTGTTTTTT
>TRBJ1-1|13|TRBV6-5|few|TRBD1
CASRYRGNTEAFF
TGTGCCAGCAGGTACAGGGGGAACACTGAAGCTTTCTTT
>TRBJ2-3|16|TRBV5-1|-|TRBD1
CASRDTDRGRTDTQYF
TGCGCCAGCAGAGATACCGACAGGGGGAGGACAGATACGCAGTATTTT
>TRBJ1-6|16|TRBV28|-|-
CASSPPGLNSRETLHF
TGTGCCAGCAGTCCCCCGGGACTCAACTCGAGGGAGACCCTCCACTTT
>TRBJ2-4|17|TRBV4-1|-|-
CASITSSQILAKNIQYF
TGCGCCAGCATCACTTCCTCTCAAATCCTAGCCAAAAACATTCAGTACTTC
>TRBJ1-2|16|TRBV4-1|-|TRBD1
CASSQVGTGGNYGYTF
TGCGCCAGCAGCCAAGTCGGGACAGGGGGGAACTATGGCTACACCTTC
>TRBJ1-2|14|TRBV19|few|-
CASSIGVRGYGYTF
TGTGCCAGTAGTATAGGCGTCCGAGGGTATGGCTACACCTTC
>TRBJ2-1|15|TRBV5-6|-|-
CASSFGTGRGNEQFF
TGTGCCAGCAGCTTCGGGACTGGCCGGGGAAATGAGCAGTTCTTC
>TRBJ2-3|15|TRBV5-4|-|TRBD2
CASSGGASGGVTQYF
TGTGCCAGCAGCGGGGGCGCTAGCGGGGGAGTTACGCAGTATTTT
>TRBJ1-5|16|TRBV7-2|-|-
CASSLAGSARWQPQHF
TGTGCCAGCAGCTTAGCCGGTTCGGCCAGGTGGCAGCCCCAGCATTTT
>TRBJ2-1|15|TRBV2|few|TRBD2
CASSIAGVHNNEQFF
TGTGCCAGCAGTATAGCGGGGGTGCATAACAATGAGCAGTTCTTC
>TRBJ1-1|14|TRBV7-3|-|TRBD1
CASSLQGAGAEAFF
TGTGCCAGCAGCTTACAGGGGGCGGGGGCTGAAGCTTTCTTT
>TRBJ2-7|15|TRBV6-6|-|-
CASSTSEAGLYEQYF
TGTGCCAGCAGTACCTCGGAGGCAGGTCTCTACGAGCAGTACTTC
>TRBJ1-4|16|TRBV25-1|-|TRBD1
CASSLVQGATNEKLFF
TGTGCCAGCAGTTTAGTGCAGGGGGCTACTAATGAAAAACTGTTTTTT
>TRBJ2-1|16|TRBV5-4|-|TRBD2
CASSLAVAGAYNEQFF
TGTGCCAGCAGCTTGGCGGTAGCGGGAGCCTACAATGAGCAGTTCTTC
>TRBJ2-2|15|TRBV7-6|-|-
CASSLSGGWTGELFF
TGTGCCAGCAGCTTATCGGGCGGGTGGACCGGGGAGCTGTTTTTT
>TRBJ2-7|16|TRBV4-3|-|-
CASSQDYRGLAYEQYF
TGCGCCAGCAGCCAGGACTACAGGGGACTAGCCTACGAGCAGTACTTC
>TRBJ2-5|14|TRBV6-6|once|TRBD2
CARGLAVAPTKEYF
TGTGCCAGGGGACTAGCGGTCGCCCCTACCAAGGAGTACTTC
>TRBJ2-7|14|TRBV7-6|-|TRBD2
CASSLARTRDEQYF
TGTGCCAGCAGCTTAGCGCGGACTAGAGACGAGCAGTACTTC
>TRBJ2-1|17|TRBV5-1|-|TRBD2
CASSFQGLAGVYNEQFF
TGCGCCAGCAGCTTCCAGGGACTAGCGGGAGTGTATAATGAGCAGTTCTTC
>TRBJ1-2|18|TRBV2|-|-
CASSEGSGTTFTNYGYTF
TGTGCCAGCAGTGAAGGATCCGGGACAACCTTTACTAACTATGGCTACACCTTC
>TRBJ2-7|17|TRBV4-3|-|TRBD2
CASSQDIGTSENYEQYF
TGCGCCAGCAGCCAAGATATTGGGACTAGCGAAAACTACGAGCAGTACTTC
>TRBJ2-5|15|TRBV14|once|TRBD2
CASSPAGGHWRAQYF
TGTGCCAGCAGTCCAGCGGGAGGTCACTGGAGAGCCCAGTACTTC
>TRBJ1-6|14|TRBV30|few|TRBD1
CAWSSGQWNSPLHF
TGTGCCTGGAGTTCGGGACAGTGGAATTCACCCCTCCACTTT
>TRBJ2-1|18|TRBV7-3|-|TRBD2
CASSLRYSGGGASDEQFF
TGTGCCAGCAGCTTAAGATATAGTGGCGGGGGGGCTTCGGATGAGCAGTTCTTC
>TRBJ2-1|15|TRBV4-3|-|-
CASSQENQGTNEQFF
TGCGCCAGCAGCCAAGAAAATCAGGGGACAAATGAGCAGTTCTTC
>TRBJ2-3|14|TRBV29-1|-|TRBD2
CSAEPGTSPDTQYF
TGCAGCGCAGAGCCCGGGACTAGCCCAGATACGCAGTATTTT
>TRBJ2-1|15|TRBV9|-|TRBD1
CASSRGQGFDNEQFF
TGTGCCAGCAGCAGAGGACAGGGTTTCGACAATGAGCAGTTCTTC
>TRBJ1-1|17|TRBV4-3|few|-
CASSQAFGTISVTEAFF
TGCGCCAGCAGCCAAGCCTTCGGGACAATTAGCGTTACTGAAGCTTTCTTT
>TRBJ2-1|15|TRBV29-1|once|-
CSVERRARFYNEQFF
TGCAGCGTTGAAAGGCGGGCCAGATTTTACAATGAGCAGTTCTTC